One and the same sample provided the 27 T cell receptor beta chains below, sequenced in a study of T cell responses to AZD1222 COVID-19 vaccine. Clones were read by immunoSEQ multiplex PCR, and TCRdb kept only the in-frame ones, dropping some. The sample contains around 120,000 clones, more than 75% of which appear only once. The sequences come from peripheral blood, collected on day 0 of AZD1222 vaccination. These receptors originate from an adult in good health.

The chain recombines TRBV4-2 with TRBJ1-3; 7 bases match TRBD1. Germline V gene data show CDR1 as LGHNA and CDR2 as YNFKEQ. V was pared by 4 bases and J by 3 bases, with 9 bases of the junction left unmatched. This CDR3 has 16 residues. This chain's CDR3 is CASSPITGTDGNTIYF. CDR3 nucleotides: TGTGCCAGCAGCCCTATCACCGGGACAGATGGAAACACCATATATTTT.

The J gene is TRBJ1-3, the V gene TRBV5-6, with a tentative D call TRBD1 (5 bases). There are 11 residues in the CDR3. V was trimmed by 6 bases and J by 8 bases, leaving 9 bases between them. The germline V gene encodes CDR1 SGHDT and CDR2 YYEEEE. CDR3 DNA sequence: TGTGCCAGCATCTCGGGGCACACCATATATTTT. It specifies CASISGHTIYF. The full variable domain, with the rest looked up from reference TRBV5-6 and TRBJ1-3, is DAGVTQSPTHLIKTRGQQVTLRCSPKSGHDTVSWYQQALGQGPQFIFQYYEEEERQRGNFPDRFSGHQFPNYSSELNVNALLLGDSALYLCASISGHTIYFGEGSWLTVV.

V usage is TRBV6-4 and J usage is TRBJ2-2; 8 nucleotides line up with TRBD2. J was trimmed by 3 bases and V by 4 bases; bases with no gene match: 4. This CDR3 spans 15 amino acids. Germline V gene lookup returns CDR1 MRHNA and CDR2 SNTAGT. CDR3 amino acids: CASSVNSGDTGELFF. Here the CDR3 DNA reads TGTGCCAGCAGTGTTAATAGCGGGGACACCGGGGAGCTGTTTTTT.

This clone was seen only once. V usage is TRBV6-4 and J usage is TRBJ1-1, with D tentatively TRBD1 (5 bases). The CDR3 extends over 13 amino acids. The germline V gene encodes CDR1 MRHNA and CDR2 SNTAGT. With 7 bases removed from V and 5 bases from J, the gap between germline ends came to 14 bases. The CDR3 loop reads CASTFEEGTEAFF. In nucleotides, the CDR3 is TGTGCCAGCACCTTTGAGGAGGGGACTGAAGCTTTCTTT.

The chain links TRBV9 to TRBJ2-7; 8 bases are a match to TRBD1. The germline V gene encodes CDR1 SGDLS and CDR2 YYNGEE. V was clipped by 4 bases and J by 3 bases; unmatched bases: 9. This CDR3 is 15 amino acids long. In DNA form, the CDR3 reads TGTGCCAGCAGCACCCGAACCGGGACAGGCTACGAGCAGTACTTC. The encoded protein is CASSTRTGTGYEQYF.

The rearrangement joins TRBV7-9 to TRBJ2-5, with D uncertain. Germline-derived CDR1 and CDR2 are SEHNR and FQNEAQ (reference sequence). CDR3 length: 14 residues. Trimming took off 6 bases at V and 5 bases at J, with 16 bases between the two ends. Here the CDR3 reads CASSPAGRRETQYF. DNA of the CDR3: TGTGCCAGCAGTCCAGCCGGGCGTCGGGAGACCCAGTACTTC.

This chain connects TRBV6-2 or TRBV6-3 to TRBJ1-2, with D unclear. The V gene's germline CDR1 is MNHEY and CDR2 SVGEGT. CDR3 length: 13 amino acids. With 4 bases removed from V and 5 bases from J, the gap between germline ends came to 11 bases. This CDR3 is CASSSSGKYGYTF. In DNA form, the CDR3 reads TGTGCCAGCAGTTCCTCCGGGAAATATGGCTACACCTTC.

The chain joins TRBV12-3 or TRBV12-4 to TRBJ1-2; the D gene is possibly TRBD1 (6 bases). The V gene lost 7 bases and the J gene lost 4 bases, with 13 bases spanning the gap. The CDR3 totals 13 residues. Written as DNA, the CDR3 is TGTGCCAGCACTACAGGGTTTGGCTATGGCTACACCTTC. Residues: CASTTGFGYGYTF.

The chain employs TRBV6-5 and TRBJ2-1; D may be TRBD1 (5 bases). Germline V gene data show CDR1 as MNHEY and CDR2 as SVGAGI. CDR3 length: 15 residues. Trimming removed 8 bases from V and 0 bases from J, with 14 bases in between. CDR3 sequence reads: CASANQGSSYNEQFF. The CDR3 nucleotides are TGTGCCAGCGCGAATCAGGGAAGCTCCTACAATGAGCAGTTCTTC.

The chain has TRBV19 and TRBJ1-1; 8 bases are shared with TRBD1. The V gene's germline CDR1 is LNHDA and CDR2 SQIVND (reference sequence). J was trimmed by 5 bases and V by 3 bases; bases with no gene match: 5. The CDR3 totals 14 residues. CDR3 in DNA: TGTGCCAGTAGTATGGGACAGGTCGATACTGAAGCTTTCTTT. Residues: CASSMGQVDTEAFF.

This rearrangement joins TRBV12-3 or TRBV12-4 to TRBJ2-2; D not resolved. The V end was cut by 2 bases, the J end by 8 bases, with 6 bases between. CDR3 length: 12 residues. CDR3 DNA: TGTGCCAGCAGTTTAAGGCCGGGGGAGCTGTTTTTT. This sequence encodes CASSLRPGELFF.

This chain links TRBV19 with TRBJ1-4, with D possibly being TRBD1 (5 bases). CDR1 is LNHDA and CDR2 is SQIVND in the germline V gene (reference sequence). Trimming took off 1 base at V and 7 bases at J, with 16 bases between the two ends. This CDR3 has 16 amino acids. The CDR3 is CASSIGVRGITEKLFF. The CDR3 DNA is TGTGCCAGTAGTATAGGAGTTCGGGGGATCACTGAAAAACTGTTTTTT.

Only a few counts were recorded for this clone. V usage is TRBV3-1 (or the pseudogene TRBV3-2) and J usage is TRBJ1-2; D is uncertain. The CDR3 has 18 residues. CDR1 is LGHDT and CDR2 is YNNKEL in the germline V gene (reference sequence). V gave up 4 bases and J gave up 0 bases, with 21 bases separating them. The CDR3 DNA follows: TGTGCCAGCAGCCCGGGGATGGCCACGGGTTTAGCTAACTATGGCTACACCTTC. This gives the protein CASSPGMATGLANYGYTF.

This chain joins TRBV5-8 and TRBJ1-6; 8 bases align to TRBD1. Trimming at V came to 4 bases and at J to 7 bases, leaving 4 bases not matched to a gene. CDR1 and CDR2 (germline): SGHTS, YDEGEE. The CDR3 contains 14 residues. The CDR3 here is CASSADRENSPLHF. DNA for the CDR3: TGTGCCAGCAGCGCGGACAGGGAGAATTCACCCCTCCACTTT.

A few counts support this clone. V usage is TRBV5-5 and J usage is TRBJ1-3; the D is unclear. Trimming cost V 3 bases and J 7 bases, with 17 bases left between them. CDR1 and CDR2 from the germline V gene are SGHKS and YYEKEE (reference sequence). The CDR3 is made up of 15 amino acids. The chain's CDR3 is CASSSPRNVGNTIYF. In nucleotides, the CDR3 is TGTGCCAGCAGCTCCCCGAGGAATGTTGGGAACACCATATATTTT.

The CDR3 region is CASSYSVLTGGYTF. The DNA of the CDR3 is TGTGCCAGCAGTTACTCGGTTCTCACCGGGGGCTACACCTTC. V is TRBV6-5 and J is TRBJ1-2; D ambiguous. The CDR3 sequence is 14 residues long. Between the trimmed V and J ends, which lost 0 bases and 8 bases, there was a span of 13 bases. The germline gives CDR1 MNHEY, CDR2 SVGAGI.

J is TRBJ1-2 and V is TRBV6-1; D ambiguous. Germline V CDR1 and CDR2: MNHNS, SASEGT. Trimming left V 0 bases short and J 5 bases short, with 13 bases between. The CDR3 runs to 15 residues. The CDR3 region has the DNA TGTGCCAGCAGTGAAGCTAGCGGAACCCCGTATGGCTACACCTTC. It yields the protein CASSEASGTPYGYTF.

V and J are TRBV11-2 and TRBJ1-1; 7 bases are shared with TRBD1. The CDR3 is made up of 17 amino acids. Germline V gene lookup returns CDR1 SGHAT and CDR2 FQNNGV. V shed 4 bases and J 4 bases; nucleotides not matched to a gene: 15. DNA for the CDR3: TGTGCCAGCAGCTCCGTTCACAGGACAGGTCGGGGCACTGAAGCTTTCTTT. Amino acid sequence: CASSSVHRTGRGTEAFF.

This sequence joins TRBV19 and TRBJ2-3; 10 bases are shared with TRBD2. Trimming removed 5 bases from V and 2 bases from J; junction bases left unmatched: 13. Per the germline V gene, CDR1 is LNHDA and CDR2 is SQIVND (reference sequence). CDR3 size: 18 residues. CDR3 bases: TGTGCCAGTAGTCCCTCGGTCTTAGCGGGGGGCTACACAGATACGCAGTATTTT. This codes for CASSPSVLAGGYTDTQYF.

This chain connects TRBV11-2 to TRBJ2-4; D call uncertain. Germline V gene data show CDR1 as SGHAT and CDR2 as FQNNGV. Trimming left V 0 bases short and J 1 base short, with 13 bases between. The CDR3 extends over 17 amino acids. The CDR3 loop is CASSLDLVLGAKNIQYF. CDR3 DNA sequence: TGTGCCAGCAGCTTAGATCTGGTCCTGGGGGCCAAAAACATTCAGTACTTC. Full variable domain (missing parts from reference TRBV11-2 and TRBJ2-4): EAGVAQSPRYKIIEKRQSVAFWCNPISGHATLYWYQQILGQGPKLLIQFQNNGVVDDSQLPKDRFSAERLKGVDSTLKIQPAKLEDSAVYLCASSLDLVLGAKNIQYFGAGTRLSVL.

The genes are TRBV2 and TRBJ1-4, with D hard to call. Germline-derived CDR1 and CDR2 are SNHLY and FYNNEI. The CDR3 covers 14 residues. V lost 5 bases, J lost 7 bases, and 14 bases lay in between. The CDR3 here is CASSPFWDGEKLFF. The CDR3, as DNA: TGTGCCAGCAGTCCGTTTTGGGATGGTGAAAAACTGTTTTTT.

The chain joins TRBV6-5 to TRBJ2-3; 9 bases are a match to TRBD2. Germline-derived CDR1 and CDR2 are MNHEY and SVGAGI. V lost 7 bases and J lost 5; bases outside the gene matches: 4. The CDR3 loop spans 13 amino acids. CDR3 nucleotides: TGTGCCAGCACGCTAGCGGGGATAGATACGCAGTATTTT. Protein sequence: CASTLAGIDTQYF.

The chain joins TRBV2 to TRBJ1-3, with D unresolved. The ends were cut back, 2 bases at V and 2 bases at J, with 7 bases in the middle. Germline V gene sequence: CDR1 SNHLY, CDR2 FYNNEI. The CDR3 is 14 amino acids. The CDR3 loop reads CASSELDAGNTIYF. CDR3 DNA sequence: TGTGCCAGCAGTGAACTGGATGCTGGAAACACCATATATTTT.

This chain uses TRBV30 with TRBJ1-5; TRBD1 agrees at 7 bases. The germline V gene encodes CDR1 GTSNPN and CDR2 SVGIG (reference sequence). CDR3 length: 14 residues. V dropped 2 bases and J dropped 3; count of bases not matched to a gene: 4. As DNA, the CDR3 is TGTGCCTGGAGTAGGGGACAGAACAATCAGCCCCAGCATTTT. Translation gives CAWSRGQNNQPQHF.

This clone was seen once. This rearrangement joins TRBV7-9 to TRBJ2-1; D unresolved. The CDR3 covers 12 residues. Germline V gene sequence: CDR1 SEHNR, CDR2 FQNEAQ (reference sequence). The ends were cut back, 2 bases at V and 7 bases at J, with 6 bases in the middle. The CDR3 is CASSLTWNEQFF. The CDR3 DNA follows: TGTGCCAGCAGCTTAACCTGGAATGAGCAGTTCTTC.

The chain recombines TRBV4-3 with TRBJ1-1; D uncertain. The germline CDR1 and CDR2 sequences are LGHNA and YSLEER. The CDR3 extends over 16 amino acids. V was trimmed by 0 bases and J by 5 bases, leaving 16 bases between them. As DNA, the CDR3 is TGCGCCAGCAGCCAAGATTGGCGGGGTGGCGGGACTGAAGCTTTCTTT. This codes for CASSQDWRGGGTEAFF.

V and J are TRBV4-3 and TRBJ1-2, with no clear D. Germline V gives CDR1 LGHNA, CDR2 YSLEER. The CDR3 is made up of 13 amino acids. V lost 4 bases and J 8 bases, leaving 14 bases between the germline ends. CDR3 DNA sequence: TGCGCCAGCAGCCCAGAGAGTTGGGCAGGCTACACCTTC. The encoded protein is CASSPESWAGYTF.